This T cell receptor (beta chain) was sequenced during a study of identical twins. Study conclusions and caveats: Alpha sequences out of frame and shared by twins had excess low generation probability.

A remark on this clonotype: Its target is unknown.

TCRdb processed the 5' RACE reads anew with MiXCR; each CDR3 protein has one entry. The sample has about 900,000 distinct CDR3 sequences, approximately 13% seen once. The same data also went into a second study, on yellow fever vaccine responses in identical twins.

This sequence originates from a woman between 18 and 29 years old in good health. Sequencing was done on a sample of PBMCs.

This chain's CDR3 is CASSGIGQGAAEAFF. In DNA, the CDR3 is TGTGCCAGCAGCGGGATTGGACAGGGGGCAGCTGAAGCTTTCTTT. The chain recombines TRBV11-2 with TRBJ1-1, with 11 bases matching TRBD1. The V segment lost 5 bases and the J segment 6 bases; nucleotides outside the gene matches: 8. The V gene's germline CDR1 is SGHAT and CDR2 FQNNGV. The CDR3 runs 15 residues.